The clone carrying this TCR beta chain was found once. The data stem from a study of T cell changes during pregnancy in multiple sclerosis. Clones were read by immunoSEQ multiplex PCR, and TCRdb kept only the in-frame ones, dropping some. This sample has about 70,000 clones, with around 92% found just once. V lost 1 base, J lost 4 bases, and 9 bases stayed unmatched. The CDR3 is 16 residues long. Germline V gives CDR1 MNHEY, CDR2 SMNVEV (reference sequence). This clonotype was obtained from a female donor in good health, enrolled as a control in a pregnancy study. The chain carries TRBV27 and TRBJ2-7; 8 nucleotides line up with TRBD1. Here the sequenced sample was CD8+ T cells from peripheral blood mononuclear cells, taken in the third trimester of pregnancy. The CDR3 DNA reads TGTGCCAGCAGTTTATTCCCGCAGGGGGCTACATACGAGCAGTACTTC. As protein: CASSLFPQGATYEQYF.